This T cell receptor beta chain was identified in a study of blood T cell repertoires in COVID-19. Study context: Material from acute and convalescent COVID-19 was sourced from the United States, Italy and Spain.

The germline V gene encodes CDR1 LNHDA and CDR2 SQIVND (reference sequence). V trimming: 3 bases; J trimming: 3 bases; junction bases outside the gene matches: 16. The CDR3 totals 18 residues. Data came from immunoSEQ multiplex PCR; TCRdb stores just in-frame clones and leaves some out. The sample yields 180,000 or so clones, approximately 85% seen once. This TCR was sampled from a man aged 60 to 69 who had recovered from COVID-19. V gene TRBV19 combines with J gene TRBJ1-2; 7 nucleotides agree with TRBD1. The source material was peripheral blood. CDR3 region: CASSMDAVTGSSHYGYTF. CDR3 DNA sequence: TGTGCCAGTAGTATGGACGCCGTGACAGGGAGTTCGCACTATGGCTACACCTTC.